These 11 T cell receptor beta chains came from one sample sequenced in a study of blood T cell repertoires in COVID-19. Only in-frame clones appear in the TCRdb table, and some are missing; sequencing was by immunoSEQ multiplex PCR. Here the sample spans about 280,000 clones, about nine tenths being singletons. The sample consisted of peripheral blood. The receptor source for this set is a man aged 45 to 65 with acute or convalescent COVID-19.

The chain carries TRBV4-2 and TRBJ2-3; 9 positions match TRBD2. The CDR3 spans 17 residues. Unmatched junction bases numbered 9, after V lost 0 bases and J lost 5 bases. In germline, CDR1 is LGHNA, CDR2 YNFKEQ. CDR3 sequence (DNA): TGTGCCAGCAGCCAAGATCGGGGTAGCGGGGGTGGAGATACGCAGTATTTT. Encoded protein: CASSQDRGSGGGDTQYF.

The J gene is TRBJ2-3, the V gene TRBV19; TRBD2 matches 8 bases. V lost 7 bases to trimming and J lost 3 bases; unmatched junction nucleotides: 9. CDR3 length: 15 amino acids. Germline V gene sequence: CDR1 LNHDA, CDR2 SQIVND (reference sequence). Here the CDR3 reads CASKREAGDTDTQYF. The CDR3 DNA is TGTGCCAGTAAGAGGGAAGCGGGGGATACAGATACGCAGTATTTT.

The gene calls are TRBV9 and TRBJ1-1; D is ambiguous. This CDR3 has 13 amino acids. The V end was cut by 4 bases, the J end by 4 bases, with 11 bases between. The germline gives CDR1 SGDLS, CDR2 YYNGEE. In DNA, the CDR3 is TGTGCCAGCAGCCCTACTACGAGCACTGAAGCTTTCTTT. This sequence encodes CASSPTTSTEAFF.

The J gene is TRBJ1-3, the V gene TRBV9; 11 bases fit TRBD1. Germline CDR1 reads SGDLS; CDR2 reads YYNGEE. V was clipped by 5 bases and J by 2 bases; unmatched bases: 3. This CDR3 region has 15 residues. The CDR3 protein is CASSSDRGPGNTIYF. The DNA of the CDR3 is TGTGCCAGCAGTTCGGACAGGGGGCCTGGAAACACCATATATTTT.

V usage is TRBV6-5 and J usage is TRBJ1-1; no clear D. Germline V gene sequence: CDR1 MNHEY, CDR2 SVGAGI. Trimming took off 6 bases at V and 2 bases at J, with 10 bases between the two ends. This CDR3 has 13 amino acids. The CDR3 region has the DNA TGTGCCAGCAGCCAGACAAGAAACACTGAAGCTTTCTTT. Encoded protein: CASSQTRNTEAFF.

This clone occurred once. The J gene is TRBJ2-7, the V gene TRBV5-1; TRBD1 matches at 12 bases. Trimming removed 4 bases from V and 1 base from J; junction bases left unmatched: 6. Germline V gives CDR1 SGHRS, CDR2 YFSETQ. The CDR3 is made up of 16 amino acids. CDR3 residues: CASSAGTGGASYEQYF. Written as DNA, the CDR3 is TGCGCCAGCAGCGCGGGGACAGGGGGCGCGTCCTACGAGCAGTACTTC.

The chain couples TRBV21-1 to TRBJ1-2; TRBD1, the table's D call, lacks a check against the DNA. TRBV21-1 is recorded as a pseudogene. This CDR3 spans 15 amino acids. Here the CDR3 reads CASGTPGGANYGYTF. CDR3 bases: TGTGCCAGCGGGACTCCAGGGGGCGCTAACTATGGCTACACCTTC.

The chain couples TRBV5-6 to TRBJ1-6; 7 bases line up with TRBD1. The CDR3 consists of 18 residues. Per the germline V gene, CDR1 is SGHDT and CDR2 is YYEEEE. The V and J ends lost 7 bases and 9 bases, in that order; junction bases with no gene match: 22. The CDR3 DNA sequence: TGTGCCAGCGCGGGTTTAAGTTTTTCCGGGACAGATCTTTCACCCCTCCACTTT. It specifies CASAGLSFSGTDLSPLHF.

V gene TRBV6-5 combines with J gene TRBJ1-1; D not certain. Germline V gene data show CDR1 as MNHEY and CDR2 as SVGAGI. The V end lost 0 bases, the J end lost 4 bases, and 6 bases lay between the germline ends. This CDR3 spans 13 amino acids. The CDR3: CASSYSPGTEAFF. CDR3 sequence (DNA): TGTGCCAGCAGTTACTCCCCGGGCACTGAAGCTTTCTTT.

The chain uses TRBV30 and TRBJ2-3, with 10 bases aligning to TRBD2. The CDR3 totals 14 residues. From germline, CDR1 is GTSNPN and CDR2 SVGIG (reference sequence). V was clipped by 1 base and J by 4 bases; unmatched bases: 2. The CDR3 protein is CAWSASGGPDTQYF. Here the CDR3 DNA reads TGTGCCTGGAGTGCTAGCGGGGGCCCAGATACGCAGTATTTT.

The CDR3 sequence: CAWSTQGAGELFF. The CDR3 nucleotides are TGTGCCTGGAGTACCCAGGGGGCGGGGGAGCTGTTTTTT. The J gene is TRBJ2-2, the V gene TRBV30, with TRBD1 identical over 8 bases. V trimming: 2 bases; J trimming: 8 bases; junction bases outside the gene matches: 4. The germline gives CDR1 GTSNPN, CDR2 SVGIG (reference sequence). This CDR3 spans 13 amino acids.